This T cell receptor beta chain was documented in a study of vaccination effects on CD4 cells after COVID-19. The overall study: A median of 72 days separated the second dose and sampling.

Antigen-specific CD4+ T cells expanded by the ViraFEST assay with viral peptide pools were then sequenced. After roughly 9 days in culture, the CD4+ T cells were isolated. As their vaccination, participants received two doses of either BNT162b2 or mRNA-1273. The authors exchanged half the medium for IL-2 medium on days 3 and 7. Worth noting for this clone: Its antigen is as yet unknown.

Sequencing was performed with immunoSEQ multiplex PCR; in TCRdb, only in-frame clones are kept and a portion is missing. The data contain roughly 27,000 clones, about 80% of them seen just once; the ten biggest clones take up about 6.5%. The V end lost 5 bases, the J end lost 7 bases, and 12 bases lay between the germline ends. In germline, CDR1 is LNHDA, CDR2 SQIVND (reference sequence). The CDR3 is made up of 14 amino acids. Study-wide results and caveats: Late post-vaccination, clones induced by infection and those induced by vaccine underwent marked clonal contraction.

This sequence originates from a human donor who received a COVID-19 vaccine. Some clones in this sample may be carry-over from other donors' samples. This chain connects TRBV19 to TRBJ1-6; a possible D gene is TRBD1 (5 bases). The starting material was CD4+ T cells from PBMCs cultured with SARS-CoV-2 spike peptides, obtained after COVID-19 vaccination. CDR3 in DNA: TGTGCCAGTAGTTTTGGGGGGGGGAATTCACCCCTCCACTTT. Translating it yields CASSFGGGNSPLHF.